This T cell receptor beta chain was identified in a study of OX40 agonist ivuxolimab in advanced cancers. Study context: Given to patients was ivuxolimab, an agonistic anti-OX40 (CD134) antibody. Age averaged around 60 years (range roughly 20 to 90), and around 78% were male.

Study-level findings and limits: With doses of 0.1-3.0 mg/kg, partial responders showed among the lowest clonal expansion. Low normalized T-cell clonal expansion was also seen in some nonresponders.

In the case of this clone: The target antigen is unknown.

Only in-frame clones appear in the TCRdb table, and some are missing; sequencing was by immunoSEQ multiplex PCR. The table has around 60,000 clones, around 89% seen once. V lost 0 bases, J lost 3 bases, and 4 bases stayed unmatched. Germline assignment: CDR1 SGHDT and CDR2 YYEEEE. The CDR3 is 15 amino acids. The rearrangement joins TRBV5-6 to TRBJ1-1, with TRBD1 identical over 8 bases. The TCR sequence derives from an adult with an advanced solid tumor such as melanoma, head and neck, liver or kidney cancer. The source was CD4+ or CD8+ T cells sorted from blood, collected in a trial of the OX40 agonist ivuxolimab. Here the CDR3 reads CASSLGAGGYTEAFF. The CDR3 nucleotides read TGTGCCAGCAGCTTGGGGGCAGGGGGCTACACTGAAGCTTTCTTT.